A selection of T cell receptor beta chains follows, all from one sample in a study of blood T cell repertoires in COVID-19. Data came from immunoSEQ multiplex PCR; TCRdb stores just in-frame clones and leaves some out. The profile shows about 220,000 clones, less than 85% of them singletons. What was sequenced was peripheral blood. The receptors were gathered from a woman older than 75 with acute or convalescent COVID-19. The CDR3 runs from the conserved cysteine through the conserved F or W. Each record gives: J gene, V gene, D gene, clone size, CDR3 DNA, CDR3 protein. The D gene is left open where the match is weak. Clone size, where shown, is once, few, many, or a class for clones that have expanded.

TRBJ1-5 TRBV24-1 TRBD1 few TGTGCCACCAGGGACAGGGACAATCAGCCCCAGCATTTT CATRDRDNQPQHF
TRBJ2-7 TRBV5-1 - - TGCGCCAGCAGCTTTGAAACCGGGGGCTACGAGCAGTACTTC CASSFETGGYEQYF
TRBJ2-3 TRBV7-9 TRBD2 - TGTGCCAGCAGCTCTAGCGGGGGGGTGACAGATACGCAGTATTTT CASSSSGGVTDTQYF
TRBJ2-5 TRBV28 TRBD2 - TGTGCCAGCAGTTTCCTCGGGACTAGCGGGGGACATCAAGAGACCCAGTACTTC CASSFLGTSGGHQETQYF
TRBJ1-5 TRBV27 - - TGTGCCAGCAGCCGAGCAGGGGACCAGCCCCAGCATTTT CASSRAGDQPQHF
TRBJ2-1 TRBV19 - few TGTGCCAGTAGTATGGACACGCCCAATGAGCAGTTCTTC CASSMDTPNEQFF
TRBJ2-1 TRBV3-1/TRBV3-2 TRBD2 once TGTGCCAGCAGCTCTAGCGGGGGGGGACACAATGAGCAGTTCTTC CASSSSGGGHNEQFF
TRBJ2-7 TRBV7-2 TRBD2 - TGTGCCAGCAGCTTCGGCGGGAGCTCCTACGAGCAGTACTTC CASSFGGSSYEQYF
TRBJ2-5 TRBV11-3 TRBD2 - TGTGCCAGCAGCCGGCAACCCCTGACTAGCCGAGAGACCCAGTACTTC CASSRQPLTSRETQYF
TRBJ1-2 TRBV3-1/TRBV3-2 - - TGTGCCAGCAGCCAGGGTCAGGGTTGGGGTGGCTACACCTTC CASSQGQGWGGYTF
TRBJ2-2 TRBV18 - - TGTGCCAGCTCACCCCGAAGCGGGACCGGGGAGCTGTTTTTT CASSPRSGTGELFF
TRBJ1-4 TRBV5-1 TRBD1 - TGCGCCAGCAGCTTGAACAGGGGAAATGAAAAACTGTTTTTT CASSLNRGNEKLFF
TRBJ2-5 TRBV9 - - TGTGCCAGCAGTATCGGACTTGGGCCAAACCAAGAGACCCAGTACTTC CASSIGLGPNQETQYF
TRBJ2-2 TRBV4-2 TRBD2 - TGTGCCAGCAGCCTCCTCCCCGGGGGGGACACCGGGGAGCTGTTTTTT CASSLLPGGDTGELFF
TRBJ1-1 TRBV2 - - TGTGCCAGCAGTGTGAGACAGCTGGGGACTGAAGCTTTCTTT CASSVRQLGTEAFF
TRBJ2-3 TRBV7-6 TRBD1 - TGTGCCAGCAGCTTAAACGTGGACAGGGCGCTCACAGATACGCAGTATTTT CASSLNVDRALTDTQYF
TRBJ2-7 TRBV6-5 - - TGTGCCAGCAAGCAGGGTACCTACGAGCAGTACTTC CASKQGTYEQYF
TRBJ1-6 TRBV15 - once TGTGCCACCAGCGGACGCAGGGATTCACCCCTCCACTTT CATSGRRDSPLHF
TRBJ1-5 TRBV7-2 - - TGTGCCAGCAGCTTAACAGGGCAGAATCAGCCCCAGCATTTT CASSLTGQNQPQHF
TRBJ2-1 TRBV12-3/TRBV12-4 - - TGTGCCAGCAGTCCCGCGGTATTAGGGCAGTTCTTC CASSPAVLGQFF
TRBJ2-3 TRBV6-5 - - TGTGCCAGCAGTTACTCGATCGCGGTCGCAGATACGCAGTATTTT CASSYSIAVADTQYF
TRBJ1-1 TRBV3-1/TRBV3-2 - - TGTGCCAGCAGCTTTCGGGGGGGGACTGAAGCTTTCTTT CASSFRGGTEAFF
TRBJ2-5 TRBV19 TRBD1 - TGTGCCAGTAGTATAGATCGGACAGGGACGGCGGAGACCCAGTACTTC CASSIDRTGTAETQYF
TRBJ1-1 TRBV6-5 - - TGTGCCAGCAGTCGTGTCGCTGAAGCTTTCTTT CASSRVAEAFF
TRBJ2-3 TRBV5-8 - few TGTGCCCCCCGGGGAGACACAGATACGCAGTATTTT CAPRGDTDTQYF
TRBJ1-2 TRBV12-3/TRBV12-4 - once TGTGCCAGCAGTTTAGACAGGCCTTGGGGCTACACCTTC CASSLDRPWGYTF
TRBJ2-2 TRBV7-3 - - TGTGCCAGCAGCCCAAGGGGAGGCACGAACACCGGGGAGCTGTTTTTT CASSPRGGTNTGELFF
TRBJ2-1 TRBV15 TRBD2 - TGTGCCACCAGCGGCGGGGGGATCGGTATGAATGAGCAGTTCTTC CATSGGGIGMNEQFF
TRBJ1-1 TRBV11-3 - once TGTGCCAGCAGCGTCCTCACAGGTACGAACACTGAAGCTTTCTTT CASSVLTGTNTEAFF
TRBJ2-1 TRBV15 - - TGTGCCACCAGCAGAGATTACACAGGGTTGAATGAGCAGTTCTTC CATSRDYTGLNEQFF
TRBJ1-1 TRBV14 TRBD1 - TGTGCCAGCAGCCAAGGAAACGTGGGGACAGGGTCCCGAGCTTTCTTT CASSQGNVGTGSRAFF
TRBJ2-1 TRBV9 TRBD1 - TGTGCCAGCACCGGACAGGTAGGGGGTGAGCAGTTCTTC CASTGQVGGEQFF
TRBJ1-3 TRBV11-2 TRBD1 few TGTGCCAGCAGCTTATCAGGGGGGACAGGGAGAGCCCGAAACACCATATATTTT CASSLSGGTGRARNTIYF
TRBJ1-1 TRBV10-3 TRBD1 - TGTGCCATCAGTGAGGGACAGGGTTACACTGAAGCTTTCTTT CAISEGQGYTEAFF
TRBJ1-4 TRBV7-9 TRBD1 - TGTGCCAGCAGCGCCGGGACAGCCGGGACCAATGAAAAACTGTTTTTT CASSAGTAGTNEKLFF
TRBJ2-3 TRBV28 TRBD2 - TGTGCCAGCAGTTTGAGCTTAGCGGGGGCCGGGCAGTATTTT CASSLSLAGAGQYF
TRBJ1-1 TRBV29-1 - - TGCAGCGTTGTAGGACAGCGATTCACTGAAGCTTTCTTT CSVVGQRFTEAFF
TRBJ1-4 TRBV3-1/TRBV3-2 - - TGTGCCAGCAGCCAGCGACAGAACCATAATGAAAAACTGTTTTTT CASSQRQNHNEKLFF
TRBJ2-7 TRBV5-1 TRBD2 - TGCGCCAGCAGCTTGGCCTTTGGGCGGGGGGGTTACGAGCAGTACTTC CASSLAFGRGGYEQYF
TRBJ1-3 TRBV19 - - TGTGCCAGTAGAGACGGGACACCTGGAAACACCATATATTTT CASRDGTPGNTIYF
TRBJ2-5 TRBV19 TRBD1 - TGTGCCAGTAGAAATCAGGACAGGCAGCAAGAGACCCAGTACTTC CASRNQDRQQETQYF
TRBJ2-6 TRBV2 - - TGTGCCAGCAGTCCTGGCCAGGCTGGGGCCAACGTCCTGACTTTC CASSPGQAGANVLTF
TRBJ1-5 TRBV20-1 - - TGCAGTGCTAGTGGCGGGGGTGGCCAGCCCCAGCATTTT CSASGGGGQPQHF
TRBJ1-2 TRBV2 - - TGTGCCAGCAGAGAGGACAGCACTAACTATGGCTACACCTTC CASREDSTNYGYTF
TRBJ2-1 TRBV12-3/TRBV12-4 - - TGTGCCAGCAGTCCCCGGGGGGCCAATGAGCAGTTCTTC CASSPRGANEQFF
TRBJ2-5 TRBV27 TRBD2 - TGTGCCAGCAGTTTTAGCGGGGGGGAGACCCAGTACTTC CASSFSGGETQYF
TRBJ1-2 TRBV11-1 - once TGTGCCAGCAGCTTAGCACAGGAGAACTATGGCTACACCTTC CASSLAQENYGYTF
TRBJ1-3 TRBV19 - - TGTGCCAGTAGTATAGACCTACGTCCCTCAGGGGCGAACACCATATATTTT CASSIDLRPSGANTIYF
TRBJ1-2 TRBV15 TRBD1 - TGTGCCACCAGCGGTCCGGACAGGGAGGCTCAATTGTATGGCTACACCTTC CATSGPDREAQLYGYTF
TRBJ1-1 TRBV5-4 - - TGTGCCAGCAGCTCAACAGGGTACACTGAAGCTTTCTTC CASSSTGYTEAFF
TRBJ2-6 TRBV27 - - TGTGCCAGCAGTTTGTCGACAGGTTATGGGGCCAACGTCCTGACTTTC CASSLSTGYGANVLTF
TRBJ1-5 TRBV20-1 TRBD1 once TGCAGTGCTAGTTGGGGGGGACAGGGTCGACTACAGCCCCAGCATTTT CSASWGGQGRLQPQHF
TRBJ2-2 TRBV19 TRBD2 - TGTGCCAGTAGTATCGGGGGGTTCAGGGACACCGGGGAGCTGTTTTTT CASSIGGFRDTGELFF
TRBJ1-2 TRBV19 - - TGTGCCAGTAGTTTCCCGGAGGACGGCTATGGCTACACCTTC CASSFPEDGYGYTF
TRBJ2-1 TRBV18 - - TGTGCCAGCTCGGGTGTAAGGGACACCTACAATGAGCAGTTCTTC CASSGVRDTYNEQFF
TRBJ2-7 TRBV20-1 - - TGCAGTGCTAGGTTCGGCTACGAGCAGTACTTC CSARFGYEQYF
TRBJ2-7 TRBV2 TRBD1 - TGTGCCAGCAGCCAACAGGGGTCGGAATCCGAGCAGTACTTC CASSQQGSESEQYF
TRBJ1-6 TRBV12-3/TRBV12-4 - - TGTGCCAGCAGTGCCCGCTATGATTCACCCCTCCACTTT CASSARYDSPLHF
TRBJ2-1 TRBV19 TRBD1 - TGTGCCAGTAGTATCGAGACAGGGTTGACCGGGCAGTTCTTC CASSIETGLTGQFF
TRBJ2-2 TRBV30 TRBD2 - TGTGCCTGGAGTGTAGGGTTCGCGGGGGAGACCGGGGAGCTGTTTTTT CAWSVGFAGETGELFF